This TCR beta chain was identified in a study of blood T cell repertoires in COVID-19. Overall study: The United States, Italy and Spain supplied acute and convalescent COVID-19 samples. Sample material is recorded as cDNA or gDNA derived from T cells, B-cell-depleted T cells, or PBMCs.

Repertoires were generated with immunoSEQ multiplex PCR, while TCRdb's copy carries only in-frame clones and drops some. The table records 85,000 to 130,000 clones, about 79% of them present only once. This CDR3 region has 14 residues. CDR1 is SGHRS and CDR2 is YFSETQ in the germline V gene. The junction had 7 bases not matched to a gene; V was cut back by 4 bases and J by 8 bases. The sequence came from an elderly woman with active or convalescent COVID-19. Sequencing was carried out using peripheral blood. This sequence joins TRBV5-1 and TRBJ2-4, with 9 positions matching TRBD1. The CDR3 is CASSKGQGWDIQYF. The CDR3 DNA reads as TGCGCCAGCAGCAAGGGACAGGGCTGGGACATTCAGTACTTC.